This T cell receptor beta chain is from a study of regulatory and conventional T cells in RAG deficiency. Study-wide results and limits: These Omenn syndrome Treg sorts may hold peripherally activated cells instead. Treg unique TCR beta sequences were approximately 100-fold fewer in Omenn syndrome and CID/AS patients than controls.

With respect to this clone: Its cognate antigen is unknown.

TCRdb's copy holds only in-frame clones and misses some; the assay was immunoSEQ multiplex PCR. Of approximately 8,500 clones listed, 70% to 90% are singletons. In addition, the sample was reused for a study of regulatory T cells. That work contributes: Primers: 52 TRBV forward and 13 TRBJ reverse.

The clonotype was recovered from a human donor in good health. What was sequenced was CD8+ T cells sorted from blood.

CDR3 in amino acids: CAWSRISYEQYF. In DNA form, the CDR3 reads TGTGCCTGGAGTAGAATATCCTACGAGCAGTACTTC. The J gene is TRBJ2-7, the V gene TRBV30, with D unclear. CDR1 and CDR2 from the germline V gene are GTSNPN and SVGIG (reference sequence). V lost 2 bases and J lost 1, with 6 bases in between. This CDR3 is built from 12 residues.